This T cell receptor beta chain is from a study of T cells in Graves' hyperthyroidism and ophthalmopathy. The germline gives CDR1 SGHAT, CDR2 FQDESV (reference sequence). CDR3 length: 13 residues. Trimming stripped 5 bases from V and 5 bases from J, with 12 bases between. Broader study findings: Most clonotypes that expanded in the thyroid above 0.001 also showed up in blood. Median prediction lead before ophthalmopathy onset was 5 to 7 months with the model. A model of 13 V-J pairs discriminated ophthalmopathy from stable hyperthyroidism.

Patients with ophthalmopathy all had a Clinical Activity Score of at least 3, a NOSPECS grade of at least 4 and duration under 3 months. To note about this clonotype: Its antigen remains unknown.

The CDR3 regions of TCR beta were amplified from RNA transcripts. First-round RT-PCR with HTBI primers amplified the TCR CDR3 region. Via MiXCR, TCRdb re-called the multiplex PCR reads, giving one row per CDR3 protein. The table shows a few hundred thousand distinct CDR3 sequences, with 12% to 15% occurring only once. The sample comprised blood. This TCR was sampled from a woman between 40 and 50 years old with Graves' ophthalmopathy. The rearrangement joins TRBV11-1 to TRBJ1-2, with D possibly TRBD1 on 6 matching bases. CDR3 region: CASSVDRLYGYTF. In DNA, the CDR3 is TGTGCCAGCAGCGTTGACAGGTTGTATGGCTACACCTTC.